These 22 T cell receptor beta chains were all obtained from the same sample, sequenced in a study of T cells after yellow fever vaccination. TCRdb processed the 5' RACE reads anew with MiXCR; each CDR3 protein has one entry. The data contain 300,000 to 450,000 distinct CDR3 sequences, approximately 5.7% of them seen just once; the ten biggest clones take up about 15%. Specimen: PBMCs, collected 5 days after the yellow fever booster vaccination. The receptors shown here come from a man in his thirties or forties who received the YFV17D yellow fever vaccine.

This clonotype was recorded a few times. The J gene is TRBJ2-5, the V gene TRBV6-2 or TRBV6-3; 9 bases are a match to TRBD1. The CDR3 spans 16 residues. V was pared by 2 bases and J by 5 bases, with 9 bases of the junction left unmatched. Germline V lookup: CDR1 MNHEY, CDR2 SVGEGT. The DNA of the CDR3 is TGTGCCAGCAGTTACGTTCCGGACAGGGGAGAGGAGACCCAGTACTTC. Translation: CASSYVPDRGEETQYF.

Many counts were recorded for this clonotype. The chain is built from TRBV21-1 and TRBJ2-7. TRBV21-1 is termed a pseudogene. This CDR3 has 16 amino acids. DNA of the CDR3: TGTGCCAGCAGCAGCTCGTTAGAGTGGAGCTCCTACGAGCAGTACTTC. Translated, it gives CASSSSLEWSSYEQYF.

This clonotype was detected ten times or more. The rearrangement uses TRBV7-2 and TRBJ1-5; D may be TRBD1 (6 bases). The CDR3 has 14 residues. Germline lookup yields CDR1 SGHTA and CDR2 FQGNSA. The ends were cut back, 6 bases at V and 2 bases at J, with 11 bases in the middle. CDR3 amino acids: CASSPQGGNQPQHF. In DNA form, the CDR3 reads TGTGCCAGCAGTCCACAGGGCGGCAATCAGCCCCAGCATTTT.

This clonotype occurred a few times. This chain connects TRBV7-2 to TRBJ2-1, with D unclear. Germline lookup yields CDR1 SGHTA and CDR2 FQGNSA. V lost 2 bases to trimming and J lost 4 bases, with 12 bases between them. The CDR3 is made up of 15 amino acids. The CDR3: CASSLRSEFYNEQFF. The DNA for the CDR3 is TGTGCCAGCAGCTTAAGAAGCGAGTTTTACAATGAGCAGTTCTTC.

In its sample, this clonotype was seen a few times. V is TRBV28 and J is TRBJ2-2, with unresolved D. Germline values: CDR1 MDHEN, CDR2 SYDVKM. V was trimmed by 7 bases and J by 4 bases, leaving 10 bases between them. The CDR3 spans 13 residues. The CDR3 reads CASTRLFTGELFF. The CDR3 nucleotides read TGTGCCAGCACCCGGCTTTTCACCGGGGAGCTGTTTTTT. Combining the CDR3 with reference TRBV28 and TRBJ2-2 gives the whole variable domain DVKVTQSSRYLVKRTGEKVFLECVQDMDHENMFWYRQDPGLGLRLIYFSYDVKMKEKGDIPEGYSVSREKKERFSLILESASTNQTSMYLCASTRLFTGELFFGEGSRLTVL.

The rearrangement joins TRBV28 to TRBJ1-2, with 9 bases that match TRBD1. CDR3 length: 15 residues. Trimming cost V 3 bases and J 6 bases; bases outside gene matches: 8. CDR1 is MDHEN and CDR2 is SYDVKM in the germline V gene. This CDR3 reads CASSFRDRESHGYTF. DNA for the CDR3: TGTGCCAGCAGTTTCCGGGACAGGGAATCGCATGGCTACACCTTC.

This clonotype was detected many times. The gene calls are TRBV24-1 and TRBJ2-5, with TRBD1 identical over 10 bases. This CDR3 has 16 residues. Germline trimming cut 2 bases from V and 5 bases from J; bases unmatched to any gene: 7. The germline gives CDR1 KGHDR, CDR2 SFDVKD. CDR3 nucleotide sequence: TGTGCCACCAGTGATTCCGGGACAGGGGCGGCGGAGACCCAGTACTTC. It codes for CATSDSGTGAAETQYF.

This clonotype was seen a handful of times. The gene calls are TRBV12-5 and TRBJ1-4; no clear D. This CDR3 contains 15 residues. Germline CDR1 reads LGHNT; CDR2 reads FRNRAP. V was pared by 3 bases and J by 0 bases, with 8 bases between. The CDR3 sequence: CASGFQAATNEKLFF. The CDR3, as DNA: TGTGCTAGTGGTTTCCAGGCTGCAACTAATGAAAAACTGTTTTTT.

This clonotype was counted ten times or more. The rearrangement uses TRBV25-1 and TRBJ2-7, with 8 bases lining up with TRBD2. The V and J ends lost 6 bases and 3 bases, in that order; junction bases with no gene match: 7. The CDR3 loop spans 14 amino acids. Germline assignment: CDR1 MGHDK and CDR2 SYGVNS. Here the CDR3 reads CASSGGAGIYEQYF. The CDR3 DNA is TGTGCCAGCAGCGGGGGGGCAGGGATCTACGAGCAGTACTTC.

The chain is built from TRBV20-1 and TRBJ2-7; possible D gene TRBD2, 7 bases. The CDR3 length is 16 residues. The V end was cut by 0 bases, the J end by 6 bases, with 21 bases between. The germline V gene has CDR1 DFQATT and CDR2 SNEGSKA (reference sequence). CDR3 in amino acids: CSARDSGVGGAGEQYF. The CDR3 DNA follows: TGCAGTGCTAGAGATTCTGGTGTAGGGGGGGCTGGCGAGCAGTACTTC.

The CDR3 region is CAWKWNRGSTEAFF. The CDR3 region has the DNA TGTGCCTGGAAATGGAACAGGGGAAGCACTGAAGCTTTCTTT. This chain joins TRBV30 and TRBJ1-1, with 7 bases aligning to TRBD1. The CDR3 sequence is 14 residues long. The germline V gene has CDR1 GTSNPN and CDR2 SVGIG (reference sequence). The junction had 9 bases not matched to a gene; V was cut back by 4 bases and J by 4 bases.

The DNA for the CDR3 is TGCGCCAGCAGCCCGGTAGGGACTTTCTACGAGCAGTACTTC. Amino acids: CASSPVGTFYEQYF. The J gene is TRBJ2-7, the V gene TRBV5-1; D is perhaps TRBD2 (6 bases). This CDR3 spans 14 amino acids. V shed 4 bases and J shed 3 bases, with 14 bases lying between them. Germline lookup yields CDR1 SGHRS and CDR2 YFSETQ.

This clonotype was recorded many times. CDR3 loop: CASSLDPTPSNEQFF. The CDR3, as DNA: TGTGCCAGCAGCTTAGATCCGACCCCGAGCAATGAGCAGTTCTTC. The chain employs TRBV11-2 and TRBJ2-1; D call uncertain. The CDR3 is made up of 15 amino acids. With 0 bases removed from V and 6 bases from J, the gap between germline ends came to 12 bases. Germline loops: CDR1 SGHAT, CDR2 FQNNGV.

This clonotype was seen ten or more times. The chain carries TRBV29-1 and TRBJ2-7; tentatively, D is TRBD2 (5 bases). Trimming pared 4 bases from V and 4 bases from J, leaving 20 bases between. The CDR3 loop spans 15 amino acids. Germline values: CDR1 SQVTM, CDR2 ANQGSEA. CDR3 DNA: TGCAGCGTTGGAGGACTCCCCTCGCGTTTTTACGAGCAGTACTTC. Its protein is CSVGGLPSRFYEQYF.

The J gene is TRBJ2-1, the V gene TRBV6-1; 9 bases align to TRBD1. Trimming removed 5 bases from V and 5 bases from J; junction bases left unmatched: 4. Germline V gene lookup returns CDR1 MNHNS and CDR2 SASEGT. There are 14 residues in the CDR3. CDR3 region: CASSRDRVDNEQFF. In DNA form, the CDR3 reads TGTGCCAGCAGTCGGGACAGGGTGGACAATGAGCAGTTCTTC.

This clonotype was recorded many times. The V call is TRBV25-1, the J call TRBJ2-6; 7 nucleotides match TRBD2. Germline V lookup: CDR1 MGHDK, CDR2 SYGVNS. The J segment lost 3 bases and the V segment lost 1 base, leaving 3 bases of the junction unmatched. The CDR3 sequence is 16 residues long. The CDR3 sequence: CASSEWEGRGANVLTF. DNA for the CDR3: TGTGCCAGCAGTGAATGGGAGGGGCGTGGGGCCAACGTCCTGACTTTC.

The rearrangement uses TRBV6-1 and TRBJ2-2; D is ambiguous. Germline V gene data show CDR1 as MNHNS and CDR2 as SASEGT. Trimming cost V 2 bases and J 4 bases, with 8 bases left between them. The CDR3 extends over 14 amino acids. In nucleotides, the CDR3 is TGTGCCAGCAGTGAATCAACGGGCACCGGGGAGCTGTTTTTT. This encodes CASSESTGTGELFF.

The rearrangement links TRBV20-1 to TRBJ1-5; D uncertain. The CDR3 has 14 amino acids. V was clipped by 3 bases and J by 0 bases, with 9 bases between them. In germline, CDR1 is DFQATT, CDR2 SNEGSKA (reference sequence). CDR3: CSASGSHSNQPQHF. The CDR3 DNA follows: TGCAGTGCTAGTGGGTCTCATAGCAATCAGCCCCAGCATTTT.

This clonotype was counted ten times or more. The chain carries TRBV20-1 and TRBJ2-5, with D tentatively TRBD1 or TRBD2 (5 bases each). The V and J ends lost 5 bases and 0 bases respectively, with 10 bases between them. CDR3 size: 13 residues. CDR1 is DFQATT, CDR2 SNEGSKA, per germline (reference sequence). CDR3 region: CSARGGYQETQYF. The CDR3 region has the DNA TGCAGTGCTCGGGGCGGTTACCAAGAGACCCAGTACTTC.

The chain recombines TRBV30 with TRBJ2-7; 7 bases map to TRBD2. The germline gives CDR1 GTSNPN, CDR2 SVGIG (reference sequence). CDR3 size: 14 residues. Unmatched junction bases numbered 7, after V lost 3 bases and J lost 2 bases. CDR3 protein: CAWRVPGLAYEQYF. In nucleotides, the CDR3 is TGTGCCTGGAGGGTTCCCGGACTAGCCTACGAGCAGTACTTC. Looking up the rest from reference TRBV30 and TRBJ2-7 gives the full variable domain: SQTIHQWPATLVQPVGSPLSLECTVEGTSNPNLYWYRQAAGRGLQLLFYSVGIGQISSEVPQNLSASRPQDRQFILSSKKLLLSDSGFYLCAWRVPGLAYEQYFGPGTRLTVT.

This chain links TRBV6-6 with TRBJ1-3; D gene unclear. The CDR3 sequence is 13 residues long. Germline CDR1 reads MNHNY; CDR2 reads SVGAGI (reference sequence). V dropped 4 bases and J dropped 4 bases, with 8 bases sitting between them. CDR3 protein: CASSFSLGNTIYF. CDR3 bases: TGTGCCAGCAGTTTCTCCTTAGGAAACACCATATATTTT.

This clonotype was picked up a small number of times. The chain uses TRBV14 and TRBJ2-3; D is unclear. This CDR3 has 16 residues. V was trimmed by 1 base and J by 4 bases, leaving 15 bases between them. The V gene's germline CDR1 is SGHDN and CDR2 FVKESK. The CDR3 spells CASSQADPRTADTQYF. The CDR3 DNA sequence: TGTGCCAGCAGCCAAGCCGATCCGCGAACCGCAGATACGCAGTATTTT.